Below, 9 T cell receptor beta chains from the same sample are listed, as sequenced in a study of monozygotic twins with inflammatory bowel disease. After re-calling the 5' RACE reads, TCRdb lists one entry per CDR3 protein, DNA absent. This sample carries roughly 320,000 distinct CDR3 sequences, with over 5.5% going to the ten biggest clones. Sequencing was performed on blood. The receptors were sampled from a human donor with ulcerative colitis or Crohn's disease, or a healthy co-twin of an affected twin (not recorded which).

The chain combines TRBV27 with TRBJ1-4. The CDR3 is 16 residues long. The germline V gene has CDR1 MNHEY and CDR2 SMNVEV (reference sequence). This CDR3 reads CASSLEAGLSNEKLFF.

The chain combines TRBV29-1 with TRBJ2-7; TCRdb's assignment of TRBD1 cannot be checked, as there is no DNA. Germline V gives CDR1 SQVTM, CDR2 ANQGSEA. CDR3 length: 15 amino acids. The CDR3 spells CSVEGAGTGLHEQYF.

The chain joins TRBV5-1 to TRBJ1-1. The CDR3 covers 15 residues. CDR1 is SGHRS and CDR2 is YFSETQ in the germline V gene. CDR3 sequence: CASSEGHSGGTEAFF.

This rearrangement joins TRBV6-2 or TRBV6-3 to TRBJ2-3; TCRdb indicates TRBD2, and absent DNA this call remains unverified. This CDR3 region has 17 residues. Germline V gene lookup returns CDR1 MNHEY and CDR2 SVGEGT. This chain's CDR3 is CASSYSISGRGTDTQYF.

The chain links TRBV7-6 to TRBJ2-3; TCRdb's D call, TRBD2, is unchecked because there is no DNA. The CDR3 loop spans 15 amino acids. CDR1 SGHVS and CDR2 FNYEAQ come from the germline V gene. CDR3 sequence: CASSGTRRYTDTQYF.

CDR3 sequence: CASRRAGAYTGELFF. V gene TRBV6-2 or TRBV6-3 combines with J gene TRBJ2-2; the TCRdb D gene call, TRBD2, has no DNA to confirm it. Per germline, CDR1 MNHEY and CDR2 SVGEGT. There are 15 residues in the CDR3.

This chain's CDR3 is CASSQQSGPDTQYF. V and J are TRBV4-3 and TRBJ2-3; TCRdb reports TRBD2, a call that lacks DNA to check it against. The CDR3 covers 14 residues. Germline-derived CDR1 and CDR2 are LGHNA and YSLEER.

The chain uses TRBV6-1 and TRBJ1-2. The germline V gene has CDR1 MNHNS and CDR2 SASEGT. CDR3 length: 14 residues. The CDR3 protein is CASTDRGRDYGYTF.

V is TRBV20-1 and J is TRBJ1-1. CDR1 is DFQATT and CDR2 is SNEGSKA in the germline V gene (reference sequence). The CDR3 has 16 amino acids. The CDR3 spells CSADGGARRVNTEAFF.